A selection of T cell receptor beta chains follows, all from one sample in a study of blood T cell repertoires in COVID-19. Sequencing was performed with immunoSEQ multiplex PCR; in TCRdb, only in-frame clones are kept and a portion is missing. Seen here are 200,000 to 250,000 clones, roughly 84% observed once, and the top ten hold 15% to 20%. The sequencing sample was made of peripheral blood. These receptors were obtained from a woman older than 75 with active or convalescent COVID-19. The CDR3 runs from the conserved cysteine through the conserved F or W.

v_call	j_call	cdr3_aa
TRBV3-1/TRBV3-2	TRBJ2-5	CASSQVYGGAVETQYF
TRBV28	TRBJ2-5	CASTKQIQETQYF
TRBV5-6	TRBJ1-1	CASSLGTGFGIRTEAFF
TRBV10-3	TRBJ2-2	CAISERARGDGELFF
TRBV28	TRBJ2-1	CASSSHERGAEWEQFF
TRBV7-2	TRBJ2-5	CASSLVAGGTETQYF
TRBV7-6	TRBJ1-5	CASSLGVGRENYQPQHF
TRBV19	TRBJ1-1	CASSTKTGGNTEAFF
TRBV2	TRBJ2-1	CASSESEAPQFF
TRBV29-1	TRBJ2-1	CSVTSGGRTDEQFF
TRBV29-1	TRBJ1-2	CSVVVSGTSYGYTF
TRBV7-8	TRBJ1-4	CASSLRTGWDEKLFF
TRBV5-6	TRBJ2-7	CASSLAYRGQDEQYF
TRBV5-6	TRBJ1-2	CASSLVGTGGETNYGYTF
TRBV27	TRBJ1-2	CASSGQGGGYTF
TRBV2	TRBJ2-5	CASSGGTVQETQYF
TRBV5-1	TRBJ2-1	CASSLVAGGHLEQFF
TRBV6-5	TRBJ2-2	CASGRLAGGELFF
TRBV12-3/TRBV12-4	TRBJ1-3	CASSRGDTIYF
TRBV10-3	TRBJ1-1	CAISPGPLNTEAFF
TRBV4-1	TRBJ2-7	CASSQEGTSREQYF
TRBV6-6	TRBJ1-1	CASTISGGWEAFF
TRBV14	TRBJ2-7	CASSQEAQQVTYEQYF
TRBV30	TRBJ2-6	CAGQGSSSGANVLTF
TRBV18	TRBJ2-1	CASSPLSGSRGAYNEQFF
TRBV10-1	TRBJ2-1	CASSRKRGAYNEQFF
TRBV28	TRBJ1-1	CASSKGYTEAFF
TRBV11-1	TRBJ2-5	CASSDLTSPGTQYF
TRBV5-5	TRBJ1-5	CASSLGTGGNQPQHF
TRBV7-2	TRBJ1-4	CASSRADPGTGPSKLFF
TRBV10-3	TRBJ2-7	CAIRSGVYEQYF
TRBV12-3/TRBV12-4	TRBJ1-2	CASRLTGNYGYTF
TRBV19	TRBJ2-2	CASSILLAGTGELFF
TRBV6-6	TRBJ1-1	CASSSPHRGTEAFF
TRBV5-6	TRBJ2-2	CASSRLRGRTGELFF
TRBV9	TRBJ1-6	CASSVEGRGNSPLHF
TRBV4-2	TRBJ2-4	CASSQDGPPLAGENIQYF
TRBV18	TRBJ1-5	CASSPAAGGFSNQPQHF
TRBV4-3	TRBJ1-1	CASSRLQGNTEAFF
TRBV5-1	TRBJ2-3	CASSRGTSTDTQYF
TRBV14	TRBJ2-3	CASSPGQYTDTQYF
TRBV7-2	TRBJ2-2	CASRTRQGPGELFF
TRBV11-2	TRBJ2-7	CASSLGARTEQYF
TRBV6-1	TRBJ1-1	CASSEQGANTEAFF
TRBV7-8	TRBJ2-2	CASSDPGSTGELFF
TRBV7-2	TRBJ2-1	CASSFTRDNEQFF
TRBV19	TRBJ1-2	CASSIRQGLGYTF
TRBV30	TRBJ1-5	CAWQQGRRQPQHF